Below are 9 T cell receptor beta chains sequenced from a single sample in a study of graft-versus-host responses after intestinal transplantation. Clones were sequenced by immunoSEQ multiplex PCR, and TCRdb holds only the in-frame ones, with some missing. The sample shows 80,000 to 95,000 clones, 75% to 95% of them seen only once. Antigens of these TCRs are unknown. The sample here was unstimulated CD8+ T cells sorted from spleen or lymph node cells, taken before intestinal transplant. The receptors derive from a human donor who received an intestinal transplant.

The genes are TRBV15 and TRBJ1-3; no reliable D call. Germline V CDR1 and CDR2: LNHNV, YYDKDF (reference sequence). The V end was cut by 4 bases, the J end by 4 bases, with 5 bases between. The CDR3 totals 12 residues. DNA for the CDR3: TGTGCCACCAGCATGCAAGGAAACACCATATATTTT. This codes for CATSMQGNTIYF.

This clone was seen a single time. This CDR3 is CASSPGSRSYEQYF. Written as DNA, the CDR3 is TGTGCCAGCAGCCCCGGGAGTCGGTCCTACGAGCAGTACTTC. The V gene is TRBV6-5, the J gene TRBJ2-7, with D perhaps TRBD2 (6 bases). Trimming removed 6 bases from V and 1 base from J, with 13 bases in between. CDR1 is MNHEY and CDR2 is SVGAGI in the germline V gene. CDR3 size: 14 residues.

This rearrangement joins TRBV6-5 to TRBJ2-7; TRBD1 or TRBD2 may be the D gene (5 bases each). This CDR3 is 13 amino acids long. V lost 5 bases and J lost 5, with 13 bases in between. The germline V gene encodes CDR1 MNHEY and CDR2 SVGAGI. The CDR3 protein is CASSKGPTHEQYF. CDR3 DNA: TGTGCCAGCAGTAAGGGACCCACGCACGAGCAGTACTTC.

The rearrangement uses TRBV5-5 and TRBJ2-5, with D possibly TRBD2 on 5 matching bases. Germline lookup yields CDR1 SGHKS and CDR2 YYEKEE (reference sequence). This CDR3 region has 14 residues. Trimming stripped 4 bases from V and 8 bases from J, with 18 bases between. CDR3 residues: CASSPHNTADTQYF. In nucleotides, the CDR3 is TGTGCCAGCAGCCCCCACAATACAGCGGATACCCAGTACTTC.

The rearrangement joins TRBV10-3 to TRBJ2-7; D might be TRBD1 or TRBD2, each matching 5 bases. Trimming left V 3 bases short and J 4 bases short, with 16 bases between. Germline CDR1 reads ENHRY; CDR2 reads SYGVKD. The CDR3 runs 15 residues. The CDR3 here is CAISETYGTNYEQYF. The CDR3 nucleotides read TGTGCCATCAGTGAAACATACGGGACGAATTACGAGCAGTACTTC.

CDR3 amino acids: CASSLFGGTDTQYF. Written as DNA, the CDR3 is TGTGCCAGCAGCTTGTTCGGGGGAACAGATACGCAGTATTTT. The chain couples TRBV5-4 to TRBJ2-3; D may be TRBD2 (6 bases). Per germline, CDR1 SGHNT and CDR2 YYREEE (reference sequence). V was cut by 1 base and J by 3 bases, with 9 bases left in between. This CDR3 is 14 amino acids long.

This chain links TRBV2 with TRBJ1-4; 7 bases line up with TRBD1. Unmatched junction bases numbered 18, after V lost 7 bases and J lost 7 bases. CDR1 is SNHLY and CDR2 is FYNNEI in the germline V gene. This CDR3 spans 17 amino acids. The CDR3 loop reads CASTLVDTDREGEKLFF. The CDR3, as DNA: TGTGCCAGCACCTTAGTCGACACCGACAGGGAGGGTGAAAAACTGTTTTTT.

The V and J genes are TRBV23-1 and TRBJ1-5, with 7 bases identical to TRBD1. TRBV23-1 belongs to the ORF category, with a function that is uncertain. CDR3 length: 15 amino acids. The trim removed 8 bases at V and 4 bases at J, leaving 11 bases unmatched. The CDR3 DNA reads as TGCGCCAGCCGACGCGGGGACAGAGGTAATCAGCCCCAGCATTTT. It is translated as CASRRGDRGNQPQHF.

This clone was seen only once. The DNA for the CDR3 is TGTGCCAGCAGGAAAGGGACCTTCGGGGACGAGCAGTACTTC. Its protein is CASRKGTFGDEQYF. V usage is TRBV6-1 and J usage is TRBJ2-7; D might be TRBD1 or TRBD2, each matching 5 bases. Per the germline V gene, CDR1 is MNHNS and CDR2 is SASEGT. V was cut by 6 bases and J by 5 bases, with 17 bases left in between. The CDR3 loop spans 14 amino acids.